This T cell receptor beta chain was retrieved from a study of long-term antiretroviral therapy in people with HIV. Regarding the study as a whole: Compared with controls, HIV repertoires showed narrower CDR3 length ranges. Pre-ART clonal expansion yielded clones that dominated the repertoire at all time points. Upon ART, diversity increased but remained lower than transplant donor controls.

A note on this clone: Its antigen remains unidentified.

immunoSEQ v3.0 was run at survey level. For every sample, sequencing targeted roughly 40,000-50,000 T-cell genomes. Some clones are missing from TCRdb's copy, which holds only in-frame ones; the method was immunoSEQ multiplex PCR. The profile shows some 14,000 clones, 80% to 85% of them singletons. The germline V gene has CDR1 MNHNY and CDR2 SVGAGI (reference sequence). This CDR3 contains 13 residues. V was clipped by 6 bases and J by 4 bases, with 10 bases between them. The chain uses TRBV6-6 and TRBJ2-1; no definite D call. The TCR originated in a woman in her 40s with HIV. Source: unsorted PBMCs, taken 1.8 years before starting antiretroviral therapy. CDR3 region: CASSPRLYNEQFF. CDR3 DNA sequence: TGTGCCAGCAGCCCAAGACTGTACAATGAGCAGTTCTTC.